Presented here are 3 T cell receptor beta chains from one specimen sequenced in a study of cytomegalovirus exposure and HLA in healthy donors. PCR was performed using 60 Vbeta and 13 Jbeta primers. Some clones are missing from TCRdb's copy, which holds only in-frame ones; the method was immunoSEQ multiplex PCR. This sample has fewer than 200,000 clones, with about 77% found just once. Sequencing was carried out using PBMCs. Receptors originate from a female donor in good health and CMV-seronegative.

The chain couples TRBV27 to TRBJ2-3; 9 bases align to TRBD1. Germline loops: CDR1 MNHEY, CDR2 SMNVEV (reference sequence). The CDR3 has 13 amino acids. The V and J ends lost 6 bases and 5 bases, in that order; junction bases with no gene match: 3. The CDR3 DNA is TGTGCCAGCAGAGGGACAGGGCGAGATACGCAGTATTTT. Protein sequence: CASRGTGRDTQYF.

CDR3 amino acids: CASLRVPGELFF. The CDR3 DNA is TGTGCCAGCCTCCGGGTCCCCGGGGAGCTGTTTTTT. The rearrangement links TRBV28 to TRBJ2-2; D remains unclear. This CDR3 has 12 amino acids. Trimming removed 8 bases at V and 6 bases at J, with 10 bases between. Germline CDR1 and CDR2: MDHEN and SYDVKM. Full variable domain (missing parts from reference TRBV28 and TRBJ2-2): DVKVTQSSRYLVKRTGEKVFLECVQDMDHENMFWYRQDPGLGLRLIYFSYDVKMKEKGDIPEGYSVSREKKERFSLILESASTNQTSMYLCASLRVPGELFFGEGSRLTVL.

On this clone itself: The sample holds other DNA sequences that translate to the same CDR3. V and J are TRBV11-2 and TRBJ1-1, with D possibly TRBD1 on 6 matching bases. Per the germline V gene, CDR1 is SGHAT and CDR2 is FQNNGV. The V end was cut by 5 bases, the J end by 4 bases, with 11 bases between. CDR3 length: 13 residues. CDR3 in DNA: TGTGCCAGCAGCACACAGGGTGGCACTGAAGCTTTCTTT. Its translation is CASSTQGGTEAFF.